The 20 T cell receptor beta chains reported below all come from one sample, sequenced in a study of shared clonotypes between healthy human individuals. TCRdb keeps only in-frame clones here, not all; method: immunoSEQ multiplex PCR. The top ten hold under 0.45% of the sample, which has 2 million to 2.5 million clones, 93% seen once. The source material was naive CD4+ T cells from PBMCs. The subset was: CD45RA+ positively selected. The receptor source for this set is a man aged 18 to 30 in good health. Some clones in this sample may be carry-over from other donors' samples.

The chain carries TRBV6-1 and TRBJ2-5; D not resolved. Germline CDR1 MNHNS, CDR2 SASEGT. V lost 2 bases, J lost 3 bases, and 10 bases lay in between. This CDR3 contains 14 residues. Here the CDR3 reads CASSEQPTEETQYF. CDR3 nucleotide sequence: TGTGCCAGCAGTGAACAGCCGACGGAAGAGACCCAGTACTTC.

CDR3 bases: TGTGCCAGCACGGGGACTACTCCAGATACGCAGTATTTT. Its translation: CASTGTTPDTQYF. The V gene is TRBV28, the J gene TRBJ2-3; 7 nucleotides align to TRBD2. V was pared by 7 bases and J by 4 bases, with 5 bases of the junction left unmatched. Germline values: CDR1 MDHEN, CDR2 SYDVKM. The CDR3 contains 13 residues. The full variable domain, rest sourced from reference TRBV28 and TRBJ2-3, is DVKVTQSSRYLVKRTGEKVFLECVQDMDHENMFWYRQDPGLGLRLIYFSYDVKMKEKGDIPEGYSVSREKKERFSLILESASTNQTSMYLCASTGTTPDTQYFGPGTRLTVL.

A single count supports this clone. V gene TRBV30 combines with J gene TRBJ2-2; 9 positions match TRBD1. Germline V gene lookup returns CDR1 GTSNPN and CDR2 SVGIG (reference sequence). The CDR3 consists of 14 residues. The trim removed 3 bases at V and 7 bases at J, leaving 6 bases unmatched. CDR3: CAWSWDRANGELFF. In DNA form, the CDR3 reads TGTGCCTGGAGCTGGGACAGGGCGAACGGGGAGCTGTTTTTT.

The chain is built from TRBV4-1 and TRBJ2-2, with 9 nucleotides matching TRBD2. The CDR3 covers 17 residues. V lost 4 bases and J lost 5; bases outside the gene matches: 11. Germline V lookup: CDR1 MGHRA, CDR2 YSYEKL. The CDR3 loop reads CASSPNSGSWRTGELFF. The CDR3 DNA sequence: TGCGCCAGCAGCCCAAATAGCGGGAGCTGGCGGACCGGGGAGCTGTTTTTT.

V and J are TRBV11-2 and TRBJ2-7; D remains unclear. V shed 2 bases and J shed 7 bases, with 15 bases lying between them. The CDR3 is made up of 14 amino acids. Germline V gene lookup returns CDR1 SGHAT and CDR2 FQNNGV. Here the CDR3 DNA reads TGTGCCAGCAGCTTATTGACGCCTAACGTTGAGCAGTACTTC. It specifies CASSLLTPNVEQYF.

This clone has just one count. CDR3 sequence reads: CSVEGVTTGDEQFF. CDR3 coding DNA: TGCAGCGTTGAAGGGGTGACTACTGGCGATGAGCAGTTCTTC. J is TRBJ2-1 and V is TRBV29-1; the D gene is possibly TRBD2 (5 bases). The CDR3 loop spans 14 amino acids. Germline V lookup: CDR1 SQVTM, CDR2 ANQGSEA. The germline V and J ends were trimmed by 1 base and 8 bases, with 15 bases remaining between them.

The V and J genes are TRBV29-1 and TRBJ2-5; tentatively, D is TRBD1 (5 bases). V lost 6 bases and J lost 5, with 13 bases in between. CDR3 length equals 12 residues. Germline CDR1 and CDR2: SQVTM and ANQGSEA. CDR3 loop: CSVKGNGETQYF. The CDR3 nucleotides are TGCAGCGTCAAGGGGAACGGGGAGACCCAGTACTTC.

The V call is TRBV7-3, the J call TRBJ2-3; no firm D call. Germline V gene sequence: CDR1 SGHTA, CDR2 FQGTGA. This CDR3 has 14 amino acids. Deletions cut 5 bases from V and 2 bases from J, with 11 bases between. CDR3 DNA: TGTGCCAGCAGCGTATCCTCGTACACAGATACGCAGTATTTT. Translated: CASSVSSYTDTQYF.

J is TRBJ1-2 and V is TRBV7-3; D unresolved. The CDR3 consists of 12 residues. The germline gives CDR1 SGHTA, CDR2 FQGTGA. With 6 bases removed from V and 2 bases from J, the gap between germline ends came to 7 bases. The CDR3, as DNA: TGTGCCAGCAGTCACGCGAACTATGGCTACACCTTC. Its translation: CASSHANYGYTF.

This chain connects TRBV27 to TRBJ2-3; D might be TRBD2 (5 bases). Germline-derived CDR1 and CDR2 are MNHEY and SMNVEV (reference sequence). The CDR3 is 17 amino acids. V was pared by 8 bases and J by 6 bases, with 27 bases between. Here the CDR3 DNA reads TGTGCCAGCGGCCCGAATGTTGTGGCTAGGAGAGGGGATACGCAGTATTTT. Residues: CASGPNVVARRGDTQYF.

J is TRBJ2-7 and V is TRBV28, with a tentative D call TRBD2 (5 bases). Trimming removed 8 bases from V and 6 bases from J, with 17 bases in between. CDR1 and CDR2 (germline): MDHEN, SYDVKM. This CDR3 has 13 residues. The CDR3 here is CASCPGRLREQYF. The CDR3 nucleotides read TGTGCCAGCTGCCCGGGGAGACTCCGCGAGCAGTACTTC.

The gene calls are TRBV7-2 and TRBJ1-5; no firm D call. Germline-derived CDR1 and CDR2 are SGHTA and FQGNSA. V lost 1 base and J 5 bases, leaving 12 bases between the germline ends. This CDR3 is built from 15 residues. DNA for the CDR3: TGTGCCAGCAGCTTAGTGCCCGATACCTATCAGCCCCAGCATTTT. This sequence encodes CASSLVPDTYQPQHF.

The chain employs TRBV5-1 and TRBJ1-4; 7 nucleotides agree with TRBD1. Germline lookup yields CDR1 SGHRS and CDR2 YFSETQ. The CDR3 is made up of 16 amino acids. J was trimmed by 3 bases and V by 3 bases; bases with no gene match: 8. The CDR3 loop reads CASSYRTGEANEKLFF. DNA of the CDR3: TGCGCCAGCAGCTACCGAACAGGGGAGGCTAATGAAAAACTGTTTTTT.

The CDR3 region is CASSLRAGTPYEQYF. CDR3 coding DNA: TGTGCCAGCAGCCTGAGAGCGGGAACCCCCTACGAGCAGTACTTC. The V call is TRBV7-2, the J call TRBJ2-7; 7 bases map to TRBD2. Germline lookup yields CDR1 SGHTA and CDR2 FQGNSA. The V gene end was trimmed by 5 bases and the J gene end by 2 bases; junction bases not matched to a gene: 9. There are 15 residues in the CDR3.

The J gene is TRBJ2-7, the V gene TRBV28; D gene ambiguous. With 5 bases removed from V and 6 bases from J, the gap between germline ends came to 20 bases. CDR3 size: 15 residues. Germline CDR1 is MDHEN and CDR2 is SYDVKM. The CDR3 protein is CASSLPYAQFVEQYF. CDR3 in DNA: TGTGCCAGCAGTCTGCCCTACGCGCAGTTCGTCGAGCAGTACTTC.

The chain joins TRBV15 to TRBJ2-1; 8 bases line up with TRBD2. Germline V gene data show CDR1 as LNHNV and CDR2 as YYDKDF (reference sequence). V was pared by 1 base and J by 6 bases, with 14 bases of the junction left unmatched. The CDR3 has 18 residues. The CDR3 loop is CATSRAPTPSGRLNEQFF. Written as DNA, the CDR3 is TGTGCCACCAGCAGAGCGCCCACCCCTAGCGGGCGCCTCAATGAGCAGTTCTTC.

CDR3 residues: CASSLDNLLGLTGELFF. The CDR3 DNA sequence: TGTGCCAGCAGCTTAGACAACTTGTTGGGGCTTACCGGGGAGCTGTTTTTT. The chain links TRBV7-8 to TRBJ2-2; D is perhaps TRBD1 (5 bases). This CDR3 is built from 17 residues. V shed 1 base and J shed 5 bases, with 17 bases lying between them. In germline, CDR1 is SGHVS, CDR2 FQNEAQ.

The rearrangement joins TRBV2 to TRBJ1-4; D unclear. Trimming removed 7 bases at V and 2 bases at J, with 11 bases between. The CDR3 is 14 residues long. In germline, CDR1 is SNHLY, CDR2 FYNNEI. CDR3 sequence (DNA): TGTGCCAGCAAAGGCTCGCAGACTAATGAAAAACTGTTTTTT. Translating it yields CASKGSQTNEKLFF.

The chain combines TRBV6-1 with TRBJ2-7; D is undetermined. The V gene's germline CDR1 is MNHNS and CDR2 SASEGT. Trimming removed 0 bases from V and 0 bases from J, with 9 bases in between. The CDR3 extends over 15 amino acids. The CDR3 DNA reads TGTGCCAGCAGTGAAGCGGCGGTTTACTCCTACGAGCAGTACTTC. Its protein product is CASSEAAVYSYEQYF.

The J gene is TRBJ2-1, the V gene TRBV6-4, with unresolved D. This CDR3 contains 14 residues. The germline CDR1 and CDR2 sequences are MRHNA and SNTAGT. V was trimmed by 2 bases and J by 2 bases, leaving 7 bases between them. The CDR3 DNA reads TGTGCCAGCAGTGACCAACCGGCCTACAATGAGCAGTTCTTC. Its translation is CASSDQPAYNEQFF.